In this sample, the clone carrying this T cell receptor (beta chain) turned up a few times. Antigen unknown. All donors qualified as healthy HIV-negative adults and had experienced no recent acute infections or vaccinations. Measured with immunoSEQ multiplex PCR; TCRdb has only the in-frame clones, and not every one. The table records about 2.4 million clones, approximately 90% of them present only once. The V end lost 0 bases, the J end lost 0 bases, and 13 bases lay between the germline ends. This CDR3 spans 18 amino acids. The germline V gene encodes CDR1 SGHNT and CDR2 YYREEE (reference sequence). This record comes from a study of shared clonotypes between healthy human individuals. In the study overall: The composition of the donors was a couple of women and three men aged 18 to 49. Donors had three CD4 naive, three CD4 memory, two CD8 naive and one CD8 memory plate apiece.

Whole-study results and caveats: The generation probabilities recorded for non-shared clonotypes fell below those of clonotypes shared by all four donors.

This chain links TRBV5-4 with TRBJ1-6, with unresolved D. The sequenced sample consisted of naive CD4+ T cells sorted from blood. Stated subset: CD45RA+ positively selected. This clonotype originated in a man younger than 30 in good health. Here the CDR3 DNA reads TGTGCCAGCAGCTTGGAAAGCTCCTCTCGCTCCTATAATTCACCCCTCCACTTT. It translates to CASSLESSSRSYNSPLHF.